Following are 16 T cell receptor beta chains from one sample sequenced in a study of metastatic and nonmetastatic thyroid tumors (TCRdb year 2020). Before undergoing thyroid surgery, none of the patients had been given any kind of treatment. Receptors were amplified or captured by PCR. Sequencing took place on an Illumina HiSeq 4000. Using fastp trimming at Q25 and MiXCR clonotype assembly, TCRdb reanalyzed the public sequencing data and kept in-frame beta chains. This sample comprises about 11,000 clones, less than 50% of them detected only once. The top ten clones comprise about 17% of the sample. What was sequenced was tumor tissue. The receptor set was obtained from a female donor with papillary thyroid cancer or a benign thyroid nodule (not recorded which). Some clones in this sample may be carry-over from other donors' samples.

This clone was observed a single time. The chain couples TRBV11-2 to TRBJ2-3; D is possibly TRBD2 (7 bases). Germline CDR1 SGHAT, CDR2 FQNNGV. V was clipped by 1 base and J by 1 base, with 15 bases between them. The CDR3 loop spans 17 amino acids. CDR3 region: CASSLVGGAVGTDTQYF. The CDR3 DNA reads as TGTGCCAGCAGCTTAGTAGGGGGGGCCGTTGGCACAGATACGCAGTATTTT.

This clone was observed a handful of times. CDR3 sequence reads: CASSLITGELFF. The CDR3, as DNA: TGTGCCAGCAGCTTGATTACCGGGGAGCTGTTTTTT. This chain joins TRBV6-1 and TRBJ2-2; D unclear. The CDR3 loop spans 12 amino acids. CDR1 is MNHNS and CDR2 is SASEGT in the germline V gene. Trimming took off 6 bases at V and 5 bases at J, with 7 bases between the two ends.

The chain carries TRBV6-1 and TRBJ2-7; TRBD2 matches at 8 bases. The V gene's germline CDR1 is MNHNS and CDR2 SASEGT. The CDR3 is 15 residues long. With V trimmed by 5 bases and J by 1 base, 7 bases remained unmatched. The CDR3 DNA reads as TGTGCCAGCAGTCCCCCTGGCGGGAGGTCCTACGAGCAGTACTTC. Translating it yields CASSPPGGRSYEQYF.

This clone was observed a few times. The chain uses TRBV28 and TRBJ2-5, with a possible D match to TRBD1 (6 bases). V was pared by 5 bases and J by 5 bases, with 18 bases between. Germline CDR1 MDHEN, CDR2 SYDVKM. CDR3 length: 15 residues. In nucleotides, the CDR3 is TGTGCCAGCAGTCCACCCACAGGGACGGGCGAGACCCAGTACTTC. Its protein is CASSPPTGTGETQYF.

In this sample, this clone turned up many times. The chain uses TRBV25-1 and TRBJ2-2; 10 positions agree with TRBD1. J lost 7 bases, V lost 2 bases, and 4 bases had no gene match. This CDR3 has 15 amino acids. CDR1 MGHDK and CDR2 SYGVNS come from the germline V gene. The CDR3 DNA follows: TGTGCCAGCAGTGAACGACAGGGGGCGGGCGGGGAGCTGTTTTTT. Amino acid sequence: CASSERQGAGGELFF.

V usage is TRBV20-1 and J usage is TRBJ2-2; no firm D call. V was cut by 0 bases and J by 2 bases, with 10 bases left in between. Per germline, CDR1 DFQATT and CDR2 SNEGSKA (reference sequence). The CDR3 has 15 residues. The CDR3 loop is CSARDWAANTGELFF. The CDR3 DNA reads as TGCAGTGCTAGAGATTGGGCGGCAAACACCGGGGAGCTGTTTTTT.

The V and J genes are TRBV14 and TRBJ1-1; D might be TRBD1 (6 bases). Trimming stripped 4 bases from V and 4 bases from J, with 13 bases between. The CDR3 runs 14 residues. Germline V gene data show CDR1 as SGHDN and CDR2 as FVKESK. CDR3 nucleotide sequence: TGTGCCAGCAGCCGGGGGGGCGTTGGCACTGAAGCTTTCTTT. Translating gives CASSRGGVGTEAFF.

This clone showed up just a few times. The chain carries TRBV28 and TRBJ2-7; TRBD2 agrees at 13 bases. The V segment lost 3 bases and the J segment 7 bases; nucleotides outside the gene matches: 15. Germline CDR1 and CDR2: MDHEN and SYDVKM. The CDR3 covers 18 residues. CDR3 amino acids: CASSFLGTSGTTSIEQYF. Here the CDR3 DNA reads TGTGCCAGCAGTTTTTTAGGGACTAGCGGGACCACCTCGATTGAGCAGTACTTC.

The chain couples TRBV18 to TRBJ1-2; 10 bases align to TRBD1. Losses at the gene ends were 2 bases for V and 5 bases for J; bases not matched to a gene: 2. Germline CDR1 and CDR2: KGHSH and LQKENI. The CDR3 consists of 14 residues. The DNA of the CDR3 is TGTGCCAGCTCACCAGGACAGGGGGTTTATGGCTACACCTTC. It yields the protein CASSPGQGVYGYTF.

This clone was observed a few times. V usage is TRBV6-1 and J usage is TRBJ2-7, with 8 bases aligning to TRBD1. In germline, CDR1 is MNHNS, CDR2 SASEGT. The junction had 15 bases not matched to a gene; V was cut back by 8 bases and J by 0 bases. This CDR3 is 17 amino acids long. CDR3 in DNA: TGTGCCAGCTTCTCCAACCCTGGACAGGGAGGCTCCTACGAGCAGTACTTC. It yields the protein CASFSNPGQGGSYEQYF.

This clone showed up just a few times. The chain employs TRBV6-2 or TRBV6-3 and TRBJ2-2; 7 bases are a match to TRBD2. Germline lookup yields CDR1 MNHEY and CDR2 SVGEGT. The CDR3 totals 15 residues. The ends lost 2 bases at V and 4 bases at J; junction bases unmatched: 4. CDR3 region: CASSYVAGGTGELFF. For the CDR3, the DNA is TGTGCCAGCAGTTACGTAGCGGGTGGCACCGGGGAGCTGTTTTTT.

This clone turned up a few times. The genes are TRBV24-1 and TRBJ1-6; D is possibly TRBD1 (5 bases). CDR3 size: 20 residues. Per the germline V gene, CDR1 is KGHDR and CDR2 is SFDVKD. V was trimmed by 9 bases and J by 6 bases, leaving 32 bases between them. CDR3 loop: CATWVIWIAEGTFFNSPLHF. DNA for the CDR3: TGTGCCACCTGGGTTATTTGGATAGCGGAGGGGACGTTTTTTAATTCACCCCTCCACTTT.

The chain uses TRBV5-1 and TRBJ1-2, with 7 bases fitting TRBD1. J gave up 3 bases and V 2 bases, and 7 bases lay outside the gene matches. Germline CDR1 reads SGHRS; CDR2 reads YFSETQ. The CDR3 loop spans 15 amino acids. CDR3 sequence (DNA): TGCGCCAGCAGCTTAGACCTAACAGGGGACTATGGCTACACCTTC. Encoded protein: CASSLDLTGDYGYTF.

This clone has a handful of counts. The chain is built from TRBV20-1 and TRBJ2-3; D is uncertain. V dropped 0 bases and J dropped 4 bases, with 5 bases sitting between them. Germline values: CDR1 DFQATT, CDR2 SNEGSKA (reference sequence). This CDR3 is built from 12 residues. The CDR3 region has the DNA TGCAGTGCTAGAGATAATTCAGATACGCAGTATTTT. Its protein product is CSARDNSDTQYF.

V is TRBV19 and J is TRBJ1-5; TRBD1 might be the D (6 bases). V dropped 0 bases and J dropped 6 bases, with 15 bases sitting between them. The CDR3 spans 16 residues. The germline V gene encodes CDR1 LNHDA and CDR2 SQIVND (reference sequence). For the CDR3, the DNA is TGTGCCAGTAGTATAGAGAGGTCCAGGGGTAGTCAGCCCCAGCATTTT. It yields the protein CASSIERSRGSQPQHF.

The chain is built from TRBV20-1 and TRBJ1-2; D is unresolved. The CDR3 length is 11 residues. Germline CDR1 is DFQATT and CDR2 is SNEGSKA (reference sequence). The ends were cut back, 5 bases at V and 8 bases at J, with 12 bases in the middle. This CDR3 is CSAPGPEGYTF. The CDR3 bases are TGCAGTGCTCCCGGGCCTGAGGGCTACACCTTC.